A selection of T cell receptor beta chains follows, all from one sample in a study of regulatory T cells in long-lasting Graves disease. TCRdb recomputed calls from the multiplex PCR reads with MiXCR, one row per CDR3 protein. The sample lists approximately 470,000 distinct CDR3 sequences; around 15% were seen once. These data also featured in a second study, about T cells in Graves' hyperthyroidism and ophthalmopathy.

The input for sequencing was peripheral blood mononuclear cells (PBMCs), taken at new diagnosis, from a patient treated with antithyroid drugs. The receptors stem from a man aged 40-50 years with Graves disease. The CDR3 runs from the conserved cysteine through the conserved F or W. D genes are given only for firm matches. Size values are once, few and many counts, or a class for expanded clones, and some rows have none.

V	size	length	J	D	DNA	CDR3
TRBV27	many	17	TRBJ1-2	-	TGTGCCAGCAGTTTCCTCGTCCGGAAAAATGGTTCCTCGGGCTACACCTTC	CASSFLVRKNGSSGYTF
TRBV27	many	16	TRBJ2-3	-	TGTGCCAGCAGAAAACAGGGCCCACAACTCACAGATACGCAGTATTTT	CASRKQGPQLTDTQYF
TRBV20-1	-	15	TRBJ2-3	TRBD2	TGCAGTGCTACCGGGAACGGGGGGAGCACAGATACGCAGTATTTT	CSATGNGGSTDTQYF
TRBV5-8	few	12	TRBJ1-1	-	TGTGCCAGCAGCAAAGGGGTGACTGAAGCTTTCTTT	CASSKGVTEAFF
TRBV11-2	-	17	TRBJ1-4	TRBD1	TGTGCCAGCAGCTTAGATCTACAGGGGGCCGGGAGGGAAAAACTGTTTTTT	CASSLDLQGAGREKLFF
TRBV10-3	few	16	TRBJ1-2	TRBD1	TGTGCCATACCGAACAACAGGGGAACAGCTAACTATGGCTACACCTTC	CAIPNNRGTANYGYTF
TRBV6-2/TRBV6-3	-	17	TRBJ2-1	TRBD2	TGTGCCAGCAGTTACGTACGACTAGCGGGTTCATACGATGAGCAGTTCTTC	CASSYVRLAGSYDEQFF
TRBV29-1	-	13	TRBJ2-1	-	TGCAGCGTTGGGCGGGACACCTACAATGAGCAGTTCTTC	CSVGRDTYNEQFF
TRBV7-9	many	16	TRBJ1-2	-	TGTGCCAGCAGCCTCCTTGGTGGAGTACCTAACTATGGCTACACCTTC	CASSLLGGVPNYGYTF
TRBV4-1	few	16	TRBJ2-3	-	TGCGCCAGCAGCCAAGAAGAGGGTTTCCCCACAGATACGCAGTATTTT	CASSQEEGFPTDTQYF
TRBV5-1	many	15	TRBJ2-3	-	TGCGCCAGCACCATTGGTCAGGGGAGCACAGATACGCAGTATTTT	CASTIGQGSTDTQYF
TRBV12-5	many	13	TRBJ2-1	-	TGTGCTAGTGGACAAGACAGTTACAATGAGCAGTTCTTC	CASGQDSYNEQFF
TRBV7-9	many	15	TRBJ2-5	TRBD2	TGTGCCAGCAGCTACGTAGCGGGAGGTTGGGAGACCCAGTACTTC	CASSYVAGGWETQYF
TRBV7-2	many	15	TRBJ1-5	-	TGTGCCAGCAGCTCAATCCGGGGCCCCAATCAGCCCCAGCATTTT	CASSSIRGPNQPQHF
TRBV27	few	15	TRBJ2-4	-	TGTGCCAGCAGATCACAGGGTGGATTAAAAAACATTCAGTACTTC	CASRSQGGLKNIQYF
TRBV27	-	15	TRBJ2-7	TRBD2	TGTGCCAGCAGTTTAAGACTAGCGGGAAGGGGGGAGCAGTACTTC	CASSLRLAGRGEQYF
TRBV20-1	many	11	TRBJ2-7	TRBD1	TGCAGACCGGGACAGGGGGTCGAGCAGTACTTC	CRPGQGVEQYF
TRBV10-2	few	14	TRBJ1-2	-	TGCGCCAGCAGTGAGTCAATTGGGAACAATGGCTACACCTTC	CASSESIGNNGYTF
TRBV7-7	few	16	TRBJ2-5	TRBD2	TGTGCTAGCAGCACAACACTTACTAGCGGCCAAGAGACCCAGTACTTC	CASSTTLTSGQETQYF
TRBV2	many	17	TRBJ2-2	-	TGTGCCAGCAGTGGATTGATCGGCGGGATCATCCCCGGGGAGCTGTTTTTT	CASSGLIGGIIPGELFF
TRBV6-1	few	12	TRBJ2-5	-	TGTGCCACGAGGACACAGCAAGAGACCCAGTACTTC	CATRTQQETQYF
TRBV16	many	12	TRBJ2-7	-	TGTGCCAGCAGCCAGGAGGGGAGAAGGCAGTACTTC	CASSQEGRRQYF
TRBV20-1	-	13	TRBJ2-5	-	TGCAGTGCTAGACCGGGACACCAAGAGACCCAGTACTTC	CSARPGHQETQYF
TRBV6-1	-	15	TRBJ2-3	-	TGTGCCAGCATGGTAGGGGAGACATTCACAGATACGCAGTATTTT	CASMVGETFTDTQYF
TRBV7-9	many	14	TRBJ1-5	TRBD1	TGTGCCAGCAGCTTAGGGGCAGGGGGACAGCCCCAGCATTTT	CASSLGAGGQPQHF
TRBV20-1	many	11	TRBJ2-7	-	TGCAGTGCTAGAGATTCCGGGGTGTTCTACTTC	CSARDSGVFYF
TRBV28	many	18	TRBJ2-3	TRBD1	TGTGCCAGCAGTTTGTCTCTCCCGGGGACAGGGGGCAGGAATACGCAGTATTTT	CASSLSLPGTGGRNTQYF
TRBV6-5	-	15	TRBJ2-1	-	TGTGCCAGCAGTTCCCGACCCACCCTTTACAATGAGCAGTTCTTC	CASSSRPTLYNEQFF
TRBV7-2	-	18	TRBJ1-6	-	TGTGCCAGCAGCCCTCAAGTTTCATCAGGGTCGTTTGGGTCACCCCTCCACTTT	CASSPQVSSGSFGSPLHF
TRBV7-2	-	15	TRBJ2-1	TRBD2	TGTGCCAGCAGCTGGGCTAGCGGGTTCTACAATGAGCAGTTCTTC	CASSWASGFYNEQFF
TRBV12-3/TRBV12-4	few	14	TRBJ2-7	TRBD1	TGTGCCAGCAGTTCACCCCGACAGGGTAGCGAGCAGTACTTC	CASSSPRQGSEQYF
TRBV29-1	many	12	TRBJ2-5	-	TGCAGCGCCGTCGGGATCCAAGAGACCCAGTACTTC	CSAVGIQETQYF
TRBV27	many	13	TRBJ1-1	-	TGTGCCAGCAGTTTATCGGGGGGGGCTGACGCTTTCTTT	CASSLSGGADAFF
TRBV20-1	many	13	TRBJ2-7	TRBD2	TGCAGTGCTAGCGGGACTAACTCCTACGAGCAGTACTTC	CSASGTNSYEQYF
TRBV7-2	many	14	TRBJ2-1	-	TGTGCCAGCAGCTTAGAAAAGGCTAACAATGAGCAGTTCTTC	CASSLEKANNEQFF
TRBV30	many	14	TRBJ1-1	-	TGTGCCTGGAGTGACCCCGGCCCGAACACTGAAGCTTTCTTT	CAWSDPGPNTEAFF
TRBV29-1	few	17	TRBJ1-2	-	TGCAGCGTTGACCCTATATCTTCGGACACGGGGAACTATGGCTACACCTTC	CSVDPISSDTGNYGYTF
TRBV7-3	many	14	TRBJ1-1	-	TGTGCCAGCAGCTTGACCCGGGACAACAATGAAGCTTTCTTT	CASSLTRDNNEAFF
TRBV28	many	14	TRBJ2-3	-	TGTGCCAGCACATCGGGGGGCCCCGGGGGAACGCAGTATTTT	CASTSGGPGGTQYF
TRBV9	few	15	TRBJ2-7	-	TGTGCCAGCAGCGTAGAGGCGGCGGGGTCCTACGAGCAGTACTTC	CASSVEAAGSYEQYF
TRBV27	many	13	TRBJ2-7	-	TGTGCCAGCAGCTCCGGGCTAGCCTACGAGCAGTACTTC	CASSSGLAYEQYF
TRBV20-1	-	16	TRBJ1-2	TRBD1	TGCAGTGCTGTACCCGGGACAGGGGCCCCTAACTATGGCTACACCTTC	CSAVPGTGAPNYGYTF
TRBV5-1	few	16	TRBJ2-6	-	TGCGCCAGCAGCTTCACGCAGAGCTCTGGGGCCAACGTCCTGACTTTC	CASSFTQSSGANVLTF
TRBV5-1	-	15	TRBJ2-2	-	TGCGCCAGCAGCTTGGCCCTCGGCCGAACCGGGGAGCTGTTTTTT	CASSLALGRTGELFF
TRBV27	few	14	TRBJ1-2	-	TGTGCCAGCAGTACCGACCCAGCCGTCGATGGCTACACCTTC	CASSTDPAVDGYTF
TRBV12-3/TRBV12-4	few	15	TRBJ2-6	-	TGTGCCAGCAGTTCGACAGCCTCTGGGGCCAACGTCCTGACTTTC	CASSSTASGANVLTF
TRBV2	many	12	TRBJ1-2	-	TGTGCCAGCAGTGAATTACAGGGTTACTGCACCTTC	CASSELQGYCTF
TRBV29-1	many	10	TRBJ1-1	-	TGCAGCGTGGCGGACACTGAAGCTTTCTTT	CSVADTEAFF
TRBV6-1	few	15	TRBJ2-2	-	TGTGCCAGCAGTGATTGGCAGGGAAGTCCCGGGGAGCTGTTTTTT	CASSDWQGSPGELFF
TRBV7-8	many	13	TRBJ2-2	-	TGTGCCAGCAGCATGAGGGGCACCGGGGAGCTGTTTTTT	CASSMRGTGELFF
TRBV3-1	-	16	TRBJ2-7	TRBD2	TGTGCCAGCAGCCGAATAGCGGGAGGGCCTCAGTACGAGCAGTACTTC	CASSRIAGGPQYEQYF
TRBV19	few	14	TRBJ2-5	-	TGTGCCAGTAGTATCGGACGGCCTCAAGAGACCCAGTACTTC	CASSIGRPQETQYF